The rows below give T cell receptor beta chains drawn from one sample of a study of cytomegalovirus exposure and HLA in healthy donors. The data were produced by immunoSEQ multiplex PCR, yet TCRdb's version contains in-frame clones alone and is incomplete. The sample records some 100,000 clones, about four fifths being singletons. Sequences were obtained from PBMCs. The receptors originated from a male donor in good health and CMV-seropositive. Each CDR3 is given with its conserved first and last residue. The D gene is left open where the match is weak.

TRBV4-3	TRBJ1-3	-	CASSQSSVGTIYF
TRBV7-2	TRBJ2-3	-	CASSSGLRSTDTQYF
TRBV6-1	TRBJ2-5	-	CASSLQETQYF
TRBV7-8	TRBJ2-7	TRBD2	CATALAGGGAYEQYF
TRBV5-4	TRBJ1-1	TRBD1	CASSFQGQPNTEAFF
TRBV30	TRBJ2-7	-	CAWSTGFGYEQYF
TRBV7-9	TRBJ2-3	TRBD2	CASSSTSGGALTDTQYF
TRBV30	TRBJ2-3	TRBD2	CAWSWGGPGGTDTQYF
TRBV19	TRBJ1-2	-	CATRQVNYGYTF
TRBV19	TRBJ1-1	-	CASSIERLNTEAFF
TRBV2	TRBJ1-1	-	CASTQGAEAFF
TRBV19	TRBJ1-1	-	CASSVTGHTEAFF
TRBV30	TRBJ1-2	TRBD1	CAWSDRGGYTF
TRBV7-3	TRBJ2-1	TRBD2	CASSLMLAGGNEQFF
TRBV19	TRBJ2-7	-	CASSSSPRSYEQYF
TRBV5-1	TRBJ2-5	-	CASSYTTGFQETQYF
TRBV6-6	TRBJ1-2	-	CASSTDTGYTF
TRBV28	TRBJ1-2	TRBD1	CASSPSTGGYGYTF
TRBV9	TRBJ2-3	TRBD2	CASSVSAGGTDTQYF
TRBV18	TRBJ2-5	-	CASSRGLRQETQYF
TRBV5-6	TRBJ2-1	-	CASSLYSSYNEQFF
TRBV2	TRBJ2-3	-	CASSEALVSSATDTQYF
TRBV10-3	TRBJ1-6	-	CAISGGPYNSPLHF
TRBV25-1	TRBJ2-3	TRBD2	CASSLAGGAATQYF
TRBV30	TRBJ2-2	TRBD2	CAWRGGALDTGELFF
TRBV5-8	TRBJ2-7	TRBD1	CASSLGTGITYEQYF
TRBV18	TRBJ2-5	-	CASSRAGVQETQYF
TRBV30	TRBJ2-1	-	CAWSVLVAGGNFF
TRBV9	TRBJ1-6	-	CASSLKAGNSPLHF
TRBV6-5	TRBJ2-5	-	CASSRTIQETQYF
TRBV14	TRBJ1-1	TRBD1	CASDGQAQAFF
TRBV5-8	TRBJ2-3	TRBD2	CASSPGTSGGLSDTQYF
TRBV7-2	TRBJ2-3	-	CASSLGGDVTDTQYF
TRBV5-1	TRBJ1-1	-	CASSFDLQGNTEAFF
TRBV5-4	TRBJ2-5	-	CASSPSRGETQYF
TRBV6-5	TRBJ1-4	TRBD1	CASSAQGARGEKLFF
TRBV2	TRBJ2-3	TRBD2	CASLLAGTQYF
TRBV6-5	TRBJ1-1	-	CASSYLAAEMNTEAFF
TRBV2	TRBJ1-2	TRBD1	CASSDLRDRAHYGYTF
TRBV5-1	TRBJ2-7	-	CASGSADTYEQYF
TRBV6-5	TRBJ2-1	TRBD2	CASSSILAGYNEQFF
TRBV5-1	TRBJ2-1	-	CASSGRDPYNEQFF